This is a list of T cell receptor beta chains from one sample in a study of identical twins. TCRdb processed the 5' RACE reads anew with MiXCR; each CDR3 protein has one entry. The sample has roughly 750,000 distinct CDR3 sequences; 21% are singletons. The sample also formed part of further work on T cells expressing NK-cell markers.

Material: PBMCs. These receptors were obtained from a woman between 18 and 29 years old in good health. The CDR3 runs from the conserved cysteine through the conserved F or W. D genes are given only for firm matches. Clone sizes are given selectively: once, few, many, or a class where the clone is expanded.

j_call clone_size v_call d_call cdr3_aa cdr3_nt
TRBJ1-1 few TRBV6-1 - CASNLGRGTEAFF TGTGCCAGCAACCTCGGCAGGGGCACTGAAGCTTTCTTT
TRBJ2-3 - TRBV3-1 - CASSQWPPPDTQYF TGTGCCAGCAGCCAATGGCCCCCCCCAGATACGCAGTATTTT
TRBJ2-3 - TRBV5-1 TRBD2 CTSSSRLAGSTDTQYF TGCACCAGCAGCTCAAGACTAGCGGGGAGCACAGATACGCAGTATTTT
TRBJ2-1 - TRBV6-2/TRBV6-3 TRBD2 CASSYSKNRLAVENEQFF TGTGCCAGCAGTTACTCCAAAAATAGACTAGCCGTTGAGAATGAGCAGTTCTTC
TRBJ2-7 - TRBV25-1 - CASSVHLLITDEQYF TGTGCCAGCAGTGTTCACTTACTTATAACGGACGAGCAGTACTTC
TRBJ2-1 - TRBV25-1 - CASSVYGSREQFF TGTGCCAGCAGTGTTTATGGTAGTCGCGAGCAGTTCTTC
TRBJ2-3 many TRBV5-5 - CASLRGSTDTQYF TGTGCCAGCCTACGGGGCTCCACAGATACGCAGTATTTT
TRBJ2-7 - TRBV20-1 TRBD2 CSARPDGLAGAHEQYF TGCAGTGCTAGACCCGATGGACTAGCGGGGGCTCACGAGCAGTACTTC
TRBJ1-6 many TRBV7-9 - CASSLDGDSPLHF TGTGCCAGCAGCTTAGACGGGGATTCACCCCTCCACTTT
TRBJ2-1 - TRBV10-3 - CAISGNQYNEQFF TGTGCCATCAGTGGGAACCAGTACAATGAGCAGTTCTTC
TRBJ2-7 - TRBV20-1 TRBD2 CSAYKRGPYEQYF TGCAGTGCCTATAAGCGGGGGCCCTACGAGCAGTACTTC
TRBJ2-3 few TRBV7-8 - CASSLAIILRQSSTDTQYF TGTGCCAGCAGCTTAGCCATAATTTTACGACAGAGCAGCACAGATACGCAGTATTTT
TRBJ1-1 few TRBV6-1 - CASSRGLDTEAFF TGTGCCAGCAGCCGAGGACTGGACACTGAAGCTTTCTTT
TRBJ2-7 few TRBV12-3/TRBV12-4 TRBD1 CASRGPGTGSYEQYF TGTGCCAGCAGGGGTCCCGGGACAGGCTCCTACGAGCAGTACTTC
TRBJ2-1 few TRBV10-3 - CAISDSPNEQFF TGTGCCATCAGCGACAGTCCGAATGAGCAGTTCTTC
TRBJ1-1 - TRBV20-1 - CSARVPHFINEAFF TGCAGTGCTAGAGTGCCCCATTTTATCAATGAAGCTTTCTTT
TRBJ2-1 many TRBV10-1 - CASSAAVPQRGEQFF TGCGCCAGCAGTGCGGCGGTCCCCCAGCGAGGTGAGCAGTTCTTC
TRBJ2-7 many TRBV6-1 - CASRRDMSSYEQYF TGTGCCAGCCGGCGTGACATGTCGTCCTACGAGCAGTACTTC
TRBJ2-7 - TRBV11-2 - CASSLRGTRQIPYEQYF TGTGCCAGCAGCTTGAGGGGGACCCGCCAAATCCCCTACGAGCAGTACTTC
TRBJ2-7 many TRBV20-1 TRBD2 CSAWTSGGYEQYF TGCAGTGCTTGGACTAGCGGAGGTTACGAGCAGTACTTC
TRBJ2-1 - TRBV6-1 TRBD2 CASRGGWGKTYNEQFF TGTGCCAGCAGGGGGGGGTGGGGGAAAACCTACAATGAGCAGTTCTTC
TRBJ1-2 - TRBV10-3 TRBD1 CATLKDRELWYTF TGTGCCACCCTAAAAGACAGGGAATTATGGTACACCTTC
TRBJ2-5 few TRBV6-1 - CASSERGREETQYF TGTGCCAGCAGTGAACGAGGGAGAGAAGAGACCCAGTACTTC
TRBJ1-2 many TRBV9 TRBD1 CASSVHHGTGASYGYTF TGTGCCAGCAGCGTCCATCATGGGACAGGGGCCAGCTATGGCTACACCTTC
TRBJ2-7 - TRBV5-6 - CASSGGQPDEQYF TGTGCCAGCAGCGGGGGACAACCCGACGAGCAGTACTTC
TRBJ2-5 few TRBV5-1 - CASSLYPDRYQETQYF TGCGCCAGCAGCTTGTACCCCGACAGATATCAAGAGACCCAGTACTTC
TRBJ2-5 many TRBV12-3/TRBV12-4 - CASSYGTGETQYF TGTGCCAGCAGTTACGGGACTGGCGAGACCCAGTACTTC
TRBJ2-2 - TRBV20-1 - CSARRGWTGELFF TGCAGTGCTCGGAGGGGCTGGACCGGGGAGCTGTTTTTT
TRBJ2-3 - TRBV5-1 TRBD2 CASEAGGPPDTQYF TGCGCCAGCGAAGCGGGAGGGCCGCCAGATACGCAGTATTTT
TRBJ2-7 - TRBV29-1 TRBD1 CSVVDRGPYEQYF TGCAGCGTTGTCGACAGGGGCCCCTACGAGCAGTACTTC
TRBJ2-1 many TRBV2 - CASSEGRDRLLF TGTGCCAGCAGTGAAGGTCGGGATAGGCTCCTCTTC
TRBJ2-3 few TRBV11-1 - CASSLPPGLSTFTDTQYF TGTGCCAGCAGCTTACCCCCTGGGCTATCCACCTTCACAGATACGCAGTATTTT
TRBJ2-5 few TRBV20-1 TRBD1 CSAGTVGETQYF TGCAGTGCTGGGACAGTAGGAGAGACCCAGTACTTC
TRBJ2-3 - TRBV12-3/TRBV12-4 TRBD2 CASRLSGRLTDTQYF TGTGCCAGCAGACTTAGCGGGAGGCTCACAGATACGCAGTATTTT
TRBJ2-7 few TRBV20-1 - CSARGKSSTGEQYF TGCAGTGCTAGAGGAAAATCTAGCACGGGGGAGCAGTACTTC
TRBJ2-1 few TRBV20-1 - CSANYHNEQFF TGCAGTGCTAATTATCACAATGAGCAGTTCTTC
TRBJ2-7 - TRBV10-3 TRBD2 CAISDLSNSGVSYEQYF TGTGCCATCAGTGACCTCTCGAATAGCGGGGTATCCTACGAGCAGTACTTC
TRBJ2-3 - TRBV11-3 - CASSRQDGDTQYF TGTGCCAGCTCCAGACAGGACGGCGATACGCAGTATTTT
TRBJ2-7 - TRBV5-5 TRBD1 CASFLDPGGTYEQYF TGTGCCAGCTTTCTCGACCCAGGGGGCACCTACGAGCAGTACTTC
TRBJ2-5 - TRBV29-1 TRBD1 CSVTGAGDLQETQYF TGCAGCGTTACAGGGGCAGGGGACCTCCAAGAGACCCAGTACTTC
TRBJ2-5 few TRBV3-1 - CASSITRGTQYF TGTGCCAGCAGCATTACCCGGGGGACCCAGTACTTC
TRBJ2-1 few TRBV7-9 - CASTLRRSGVYNEQFF TGTGCCAGCACCTTGCGCCGGAGCGGAGTCTACAATGAGCAGTTCTTC
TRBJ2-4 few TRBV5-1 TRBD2 CASSLGLAGGPYIQYF TGCGCCAGCAGCTTGGGTCTAGCGGGAGGGCCCTACATTCAGTACTTC
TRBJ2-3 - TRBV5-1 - CASSAGGGIFTDTQYF TGCGCCAGCAGCGCCGGGGGCGGGATATTCACAGATACGCAGTATTTT
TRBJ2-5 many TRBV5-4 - CASSLGRAQETQYF TGTGCCAGCAGCTTGGGGCGCGCCCAAGAGACCCAGTACTTC
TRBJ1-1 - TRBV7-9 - CASSLAQFENTEAFF TGTGCCAGCAGCTTAGCACAGTTTGAGAACACTGAAGCTTTCTTT
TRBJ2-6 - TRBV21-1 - CARGDGHRSGANVLTF TGTGCCAGGGGCGATGGACACCGCTCTGGGGCCAACGTCCTGACTTTC
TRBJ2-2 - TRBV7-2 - CASSLGLGYTGELFF TGTGCCAGCAGCTTAGGGTTGGGGTACACCGGGGAGCTGTTTTTT
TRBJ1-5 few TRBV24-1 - CATSDHYSNQPQHF TGTGCCACCAGTGACCACTATAGCAATCAGCCCCAGCATTTT
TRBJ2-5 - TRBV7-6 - CASSYNTRDERETQYF TGTGCCAGCAGCTACAATACCAGGGATGAGAGAGAGACCCAGTACTTC
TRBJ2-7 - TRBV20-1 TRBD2 CSARTSGYSYEQYF TGCAGTGCCAGGACTAGCGGGTACTCCTACGAGCAGTACTTC
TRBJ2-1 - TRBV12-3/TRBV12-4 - CASSIQPSSSGGEQFF TGTGCCAGCAGTATACAGCCCTCCTCCTCGGGCGGCGAGCAGTTCTTC
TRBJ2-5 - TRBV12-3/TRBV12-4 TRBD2 CASSLGPGFNQPGLAGLQETQYF TGTGCCAGCAGTTTAGGCCCCGGTTTTAACCAGCCGGGACTAGCGGGACTACAAGAGACCCAGTACTTC
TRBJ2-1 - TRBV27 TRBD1 CASSDDRGMHNEQFF TGTGCCAGCAGTGACGACAGGGGGATGCACAATGAGCAGTTCTTC
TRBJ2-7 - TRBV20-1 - CSATGHLTSYEQYF TGCAGTGCAACTGGACACTTAACCTCCTACGAGCAGTACTTC
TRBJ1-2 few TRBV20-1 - CSARPSTYGYTF TGCAGTGCTAGACCCTCTACCTATGGCTACACCTTC
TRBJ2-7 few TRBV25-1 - CASSESLGAEYEQYF TGTGCCAGCAGTGAATCCCTCGGGGCAGAGTACGAGCAGTACTTC
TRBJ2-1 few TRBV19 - CASSMWEAHNEQFF TGTGCCAGTAGTATGTGGGAGGCCCACAATGAGCAGTTCTTC
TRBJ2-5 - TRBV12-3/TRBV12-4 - CASRPRGFETQYF TGTGCCAGCAGACCCCGAGGGTTCGAGACCCAGTACTTC
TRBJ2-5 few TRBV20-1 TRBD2 CSASLAGGRETQYF TGCAGTGCAAGTCTAGCGGGGGGGCGGGAGACCCAGTACTTC